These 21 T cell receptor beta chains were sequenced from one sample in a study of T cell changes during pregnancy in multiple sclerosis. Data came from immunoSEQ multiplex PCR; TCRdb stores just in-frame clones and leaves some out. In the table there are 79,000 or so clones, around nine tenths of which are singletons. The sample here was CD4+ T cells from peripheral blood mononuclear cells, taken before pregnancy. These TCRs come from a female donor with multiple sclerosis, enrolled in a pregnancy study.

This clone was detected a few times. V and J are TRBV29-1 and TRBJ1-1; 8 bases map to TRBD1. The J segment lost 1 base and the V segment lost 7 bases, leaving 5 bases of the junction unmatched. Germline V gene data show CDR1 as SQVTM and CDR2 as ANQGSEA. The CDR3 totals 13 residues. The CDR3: CSAGQERNTEAFF. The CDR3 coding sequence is TGCAGCGCGGGACAGGAGAGGAACACTGAAGCTTTCTTT.

DNA of the CDR3: TGTGCCAGCTCATCCTTAACCAGCCAAGAGACCCAGTACTTC. This gives the protein CASSSLTSQETQYF. This chain uses TRBV18 with TRBJ2-5, with no clear D. Deletions cut 5 bases from V and 1 base from J, with 11 bases between. The CDR3 totals 14 residues. Germline V gene sequence: CDR1 KGHSH, CDR2 LQKENI.

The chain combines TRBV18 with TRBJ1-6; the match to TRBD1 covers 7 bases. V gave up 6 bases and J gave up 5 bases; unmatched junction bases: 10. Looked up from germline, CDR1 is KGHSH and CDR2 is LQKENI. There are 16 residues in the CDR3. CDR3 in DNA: TGTGCCAGCTCGTACGGGACAGCTGAACATAATTCACCCCTCCACTTT. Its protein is CASSYGTAEHNSPLHF.

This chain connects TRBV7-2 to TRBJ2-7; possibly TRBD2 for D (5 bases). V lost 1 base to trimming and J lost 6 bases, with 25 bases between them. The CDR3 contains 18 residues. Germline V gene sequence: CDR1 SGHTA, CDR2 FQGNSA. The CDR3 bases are TGTGCCAGCAGCTTAGATGGTGGACGTGTGCCTCTAGAGGGCGAGCAGTACTTC. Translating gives CASSLDGGRVPLEGEQYF. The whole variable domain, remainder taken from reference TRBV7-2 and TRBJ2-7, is GAGVSQSPSNKVTEKGKDVELRCDPISGHTALYWYRQSLGQGLEFLIYFQGNSAPDKSGLPSDRFSAERTGGSVSTLTIQRTQQEDSAVYLCASSLDGGRVPLEGEQYFGPGTRLTVT.

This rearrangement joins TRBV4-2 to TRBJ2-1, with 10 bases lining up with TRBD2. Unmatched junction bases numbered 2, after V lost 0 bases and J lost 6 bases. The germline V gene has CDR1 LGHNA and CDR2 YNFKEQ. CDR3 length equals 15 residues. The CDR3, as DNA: TGTGCCAGCAGCCAAGAACTAGCGGGGACCAATGAGCAGTTCTTC. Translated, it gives CASSQELAGTNEQFF.

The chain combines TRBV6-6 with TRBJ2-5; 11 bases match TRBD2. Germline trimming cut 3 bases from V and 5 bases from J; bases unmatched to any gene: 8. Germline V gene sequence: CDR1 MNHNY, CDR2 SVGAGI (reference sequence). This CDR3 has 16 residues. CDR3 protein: CASSYVTSGGSETQYF. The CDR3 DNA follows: TGTGCCAGCAGTTATGTAACTAGCGGGGGTTCGGAGACCCAGTACTTC.

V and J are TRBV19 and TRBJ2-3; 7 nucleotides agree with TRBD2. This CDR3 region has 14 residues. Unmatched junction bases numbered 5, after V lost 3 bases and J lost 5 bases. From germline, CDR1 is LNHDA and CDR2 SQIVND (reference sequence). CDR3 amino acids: CASSIRGEGDTQYF. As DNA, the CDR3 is TGTGCCAGTAGTATCCGGGGGGAGGGAGATACGCAGTATTTT.

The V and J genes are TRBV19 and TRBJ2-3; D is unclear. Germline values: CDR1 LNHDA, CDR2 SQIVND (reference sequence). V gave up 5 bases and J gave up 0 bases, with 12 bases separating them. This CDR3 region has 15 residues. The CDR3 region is CASSLVPPSTDTQYF. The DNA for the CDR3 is TGTGCCAGTAGTCTAGTTCCTCCTAGCACAGATACGCAGTATTTT.

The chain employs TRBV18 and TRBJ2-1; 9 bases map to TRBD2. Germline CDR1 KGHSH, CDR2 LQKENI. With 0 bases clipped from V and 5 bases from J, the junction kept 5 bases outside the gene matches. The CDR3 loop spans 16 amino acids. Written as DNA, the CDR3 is TGTGCCAGCTCACCACCGAGGCTAGCGGGGAACAATGAGCAGTTCTTC. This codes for CASSPPRLAGNNEQFF.

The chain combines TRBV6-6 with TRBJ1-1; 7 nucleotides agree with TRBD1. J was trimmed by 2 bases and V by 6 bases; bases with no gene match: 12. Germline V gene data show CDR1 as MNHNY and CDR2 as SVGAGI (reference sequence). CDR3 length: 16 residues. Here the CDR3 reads CASRTGPPRYNTEAFF. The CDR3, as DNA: TGTGCCAGCAGGACAGGGCCCCCCCGCTACAACACTGAAGCTTTCTTT.

The CDR3 sequence: CASSLGLALNEQFF. DNA for the CDR3: TGTGCCAGCAGTTTAGGGCTAGCCCTAAATGAGCAGTTCTTC. The genes are TRBV28 and TRBJ2-1; D may be TRBD2 (5 bases). The CDR3 is 14 residues long. Between the trimmed V and J ends, which lost 2 bases and 7 bases, there was a span of 12 bases. Per the germline V gene, CDR1 is MDHEN and CDR2 is SYDVKM.

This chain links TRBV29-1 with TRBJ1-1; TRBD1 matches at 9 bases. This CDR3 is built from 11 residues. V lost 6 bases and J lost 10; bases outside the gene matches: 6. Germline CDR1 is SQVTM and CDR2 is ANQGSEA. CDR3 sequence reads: CSVLQGAVAFF. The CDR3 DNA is TGCAGCGTGTTACAGGGGGCAGTAGCTTTCTTT.

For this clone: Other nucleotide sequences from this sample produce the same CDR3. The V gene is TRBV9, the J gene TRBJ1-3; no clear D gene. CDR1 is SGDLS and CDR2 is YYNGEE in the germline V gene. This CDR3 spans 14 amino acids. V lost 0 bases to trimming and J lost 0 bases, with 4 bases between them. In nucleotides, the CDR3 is TGTGCCAGCAGCGTAGACACCTCTGGAAACACCATATATTTT. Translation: CASSVDTSGNTIYF.

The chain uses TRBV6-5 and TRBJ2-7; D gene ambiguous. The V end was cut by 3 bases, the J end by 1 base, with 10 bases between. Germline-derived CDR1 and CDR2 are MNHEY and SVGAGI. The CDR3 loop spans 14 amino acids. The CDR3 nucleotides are TGTGCCAGCAGTTATAGTACAGAATCCTACGAGCAGTACTTC. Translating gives CASSYSTESYEQYF.

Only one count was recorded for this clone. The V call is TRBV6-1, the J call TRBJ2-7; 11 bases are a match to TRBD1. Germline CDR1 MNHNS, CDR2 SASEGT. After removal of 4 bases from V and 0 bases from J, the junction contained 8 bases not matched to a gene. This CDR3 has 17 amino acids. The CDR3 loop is CASSAEDRGPSSYEQYF. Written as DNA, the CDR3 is TGTGCCAGCAGTGCCGAGGACAGGGGGCCAAGCTCCTACGAGCAGTACTTC.

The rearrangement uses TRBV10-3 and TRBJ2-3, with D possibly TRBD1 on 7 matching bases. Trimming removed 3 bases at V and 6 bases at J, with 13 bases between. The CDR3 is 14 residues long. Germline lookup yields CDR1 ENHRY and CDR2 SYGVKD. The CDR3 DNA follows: TGTGCCATCAGTGATTCCAGGGGGGAGGATACGCAGTATTTT. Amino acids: CAISDSRGEDTQYF.

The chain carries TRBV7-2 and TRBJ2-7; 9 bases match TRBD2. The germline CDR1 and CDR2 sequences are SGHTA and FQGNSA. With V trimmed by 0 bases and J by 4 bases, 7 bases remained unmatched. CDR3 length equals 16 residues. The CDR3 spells CASSLAAGGASYEQYF. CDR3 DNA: TGTGCCAGCAGCTTAGCTGCGGGGGGGGCCTCGTACGAGCAGTACTTC.

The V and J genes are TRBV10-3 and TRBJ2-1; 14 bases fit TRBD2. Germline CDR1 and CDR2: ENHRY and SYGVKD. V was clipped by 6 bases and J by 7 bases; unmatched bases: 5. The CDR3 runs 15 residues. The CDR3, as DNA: TGTGCCATCAGCCTTGGGACTAGCGGGAGTAATGAGCAGTTCTTC. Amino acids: CAISLGTSGSNEQFF.

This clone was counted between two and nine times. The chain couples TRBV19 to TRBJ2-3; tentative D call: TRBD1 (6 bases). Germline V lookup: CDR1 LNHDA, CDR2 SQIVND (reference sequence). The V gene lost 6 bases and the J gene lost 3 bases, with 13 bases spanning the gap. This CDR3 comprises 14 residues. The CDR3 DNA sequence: TGTGCCAGTAGCGGACAGAGCCCGACAGATACGCAGTATTTT. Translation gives CASSGQSPTDTQYF.

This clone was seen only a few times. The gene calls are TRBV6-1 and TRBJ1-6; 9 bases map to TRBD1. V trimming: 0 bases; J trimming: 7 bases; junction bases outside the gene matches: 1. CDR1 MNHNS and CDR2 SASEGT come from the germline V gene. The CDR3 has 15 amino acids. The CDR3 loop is CASSEAGTGNSPLHF. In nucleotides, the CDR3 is TGTGCCAGCAGTGAAGCGGGGACAGGGAATTCACCCCTCCACTTT.

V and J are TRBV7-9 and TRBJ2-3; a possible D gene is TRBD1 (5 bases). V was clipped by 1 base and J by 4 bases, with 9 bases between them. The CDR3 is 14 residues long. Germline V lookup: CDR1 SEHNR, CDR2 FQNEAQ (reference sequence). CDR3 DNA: TGTGCCAGCAGCTTAGTCAGGGTCCCAGATACGCAGTATTTT. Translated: CASSLVRVPDTQYF.